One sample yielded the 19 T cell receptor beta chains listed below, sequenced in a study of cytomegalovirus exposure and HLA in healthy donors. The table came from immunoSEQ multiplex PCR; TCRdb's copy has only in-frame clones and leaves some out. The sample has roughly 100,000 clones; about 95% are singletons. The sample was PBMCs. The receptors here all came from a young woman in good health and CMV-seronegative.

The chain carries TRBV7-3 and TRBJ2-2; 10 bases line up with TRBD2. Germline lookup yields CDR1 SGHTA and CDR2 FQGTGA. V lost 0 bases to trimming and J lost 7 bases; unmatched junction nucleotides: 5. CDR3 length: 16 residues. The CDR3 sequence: CASSLTGRTSGGELFF. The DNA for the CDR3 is TGTGCCAGCAGCTTAACGGGCCGGACTAGCGGCGGGGAGCTGTTTTTT.

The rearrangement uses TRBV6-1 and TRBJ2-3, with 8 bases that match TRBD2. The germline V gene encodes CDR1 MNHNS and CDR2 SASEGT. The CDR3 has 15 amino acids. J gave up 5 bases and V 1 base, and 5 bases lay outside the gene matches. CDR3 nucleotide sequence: TGTGCCAGCAGTGAAGTGTCGGGGGGGCGAGATACGCAGTATTTT. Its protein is CASSEVSGGRDTQYF.

Here the CDR3 reads CASSLMTREQFF. The CDR3, as DNA: TGTGCCAGCAGCTTAATGACTCGCGAGCAGTTCTTC. V and J are TRBV5-6 and TRBJ2-1; D not resolved. The CDR3 is 12 amino acids. CDR1 and CDR2 (germline): SGHDT, YYEEEE. The V gene lost 2 bases and the J gene lost 10 bases, with 10 bases spanning the gap.

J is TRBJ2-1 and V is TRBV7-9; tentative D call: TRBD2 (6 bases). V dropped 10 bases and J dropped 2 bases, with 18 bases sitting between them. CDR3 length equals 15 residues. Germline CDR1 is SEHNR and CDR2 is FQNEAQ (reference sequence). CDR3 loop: CATEGGGEAYNEQFF. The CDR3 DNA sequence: TGTGCCACCGAGGGCGGAGGGGAAGCCTACAATGAGCAGTTCTTC.

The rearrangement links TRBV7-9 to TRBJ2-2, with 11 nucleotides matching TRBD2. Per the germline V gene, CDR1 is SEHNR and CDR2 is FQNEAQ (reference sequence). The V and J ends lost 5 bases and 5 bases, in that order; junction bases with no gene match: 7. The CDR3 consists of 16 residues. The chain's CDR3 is CASSPGTSGATGELFF. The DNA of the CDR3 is TGTGCCAGCAGCCCCGGGACTAGCGGTGCGACCGGGGAGCTGTTTTTT.

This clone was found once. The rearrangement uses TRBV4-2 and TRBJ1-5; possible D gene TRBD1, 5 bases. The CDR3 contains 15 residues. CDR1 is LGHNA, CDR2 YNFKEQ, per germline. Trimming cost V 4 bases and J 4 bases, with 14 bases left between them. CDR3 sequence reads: CASSRRVRGNQPQHF. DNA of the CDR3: TGTGCCAGCAGCCGCCGGGTACGGGGGAATCAGCCCCAGCATTTT.

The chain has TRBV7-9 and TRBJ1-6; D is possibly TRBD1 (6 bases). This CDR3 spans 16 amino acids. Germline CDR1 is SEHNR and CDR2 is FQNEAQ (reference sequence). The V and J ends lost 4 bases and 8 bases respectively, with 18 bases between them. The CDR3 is CASSSRRAGVYSPLHF. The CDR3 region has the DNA TGTGCCAGCAGCTCCCGCCGGGCAGGGGTCTATTCACCCCTCCACTTT.

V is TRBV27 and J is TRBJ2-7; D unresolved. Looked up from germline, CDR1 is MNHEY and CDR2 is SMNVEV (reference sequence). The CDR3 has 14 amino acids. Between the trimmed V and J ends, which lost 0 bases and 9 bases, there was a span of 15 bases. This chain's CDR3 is CASSLSGPDVGQYF. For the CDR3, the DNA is TGTGCCAGCAGTTTATCGGGCCCCGACGTGGGGCAGTACTTC.

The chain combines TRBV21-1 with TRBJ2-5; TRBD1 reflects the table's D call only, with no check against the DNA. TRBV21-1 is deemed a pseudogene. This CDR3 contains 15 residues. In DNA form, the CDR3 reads TGTGCCAGCAGCATAGAGGACAGGGTTGGTGAGACCCAGTACTTC. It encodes CASSIEDRVGETQYF.

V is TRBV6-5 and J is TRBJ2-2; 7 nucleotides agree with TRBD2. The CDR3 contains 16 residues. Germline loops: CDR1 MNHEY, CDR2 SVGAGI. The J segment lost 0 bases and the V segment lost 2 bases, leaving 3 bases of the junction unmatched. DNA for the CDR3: TGTGCCAGCAGTTACGTAGCGGGCTCGAACACCGGGGAGCTGTTTTTT. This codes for CASSYVAGSNTGELFF.

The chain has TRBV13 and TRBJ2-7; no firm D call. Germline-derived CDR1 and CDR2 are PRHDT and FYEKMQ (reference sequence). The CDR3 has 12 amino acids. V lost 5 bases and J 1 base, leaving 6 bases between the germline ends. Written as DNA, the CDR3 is TGTGCCAGCAGCCGAGATTCCTACGAGCAGTACTTC. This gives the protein CASSRDSYEQYF.

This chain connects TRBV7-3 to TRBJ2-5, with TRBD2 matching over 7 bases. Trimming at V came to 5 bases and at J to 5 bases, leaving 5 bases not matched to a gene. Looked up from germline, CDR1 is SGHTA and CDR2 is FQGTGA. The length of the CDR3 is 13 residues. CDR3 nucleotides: TGTGCCAGCAGCCGGGGAGGGACGGAGACCCAGTACTTC. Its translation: CASSRGGTETQYF.

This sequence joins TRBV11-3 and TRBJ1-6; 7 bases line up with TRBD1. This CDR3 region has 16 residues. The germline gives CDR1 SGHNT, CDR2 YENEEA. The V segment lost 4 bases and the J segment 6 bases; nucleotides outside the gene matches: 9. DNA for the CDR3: TGTGCCAGCAGCTCCGGTGAAGGGACAGTTAATTCACCCCTCCACTTT. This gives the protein CASSSGEGTVNSPLHF.

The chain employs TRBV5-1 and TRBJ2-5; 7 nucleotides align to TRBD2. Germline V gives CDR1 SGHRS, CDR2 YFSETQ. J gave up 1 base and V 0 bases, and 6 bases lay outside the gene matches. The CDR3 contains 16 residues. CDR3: CASSLALAASQETQYF. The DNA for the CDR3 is TGCGCCAGCAGCTTGGCCCTAGCGGCAAGCCAAGAGACCCAGTACTTC.

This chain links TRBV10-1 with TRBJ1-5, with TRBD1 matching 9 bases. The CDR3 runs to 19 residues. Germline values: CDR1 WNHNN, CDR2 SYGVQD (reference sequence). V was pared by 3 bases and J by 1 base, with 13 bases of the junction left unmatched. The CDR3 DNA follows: TGCGCCAGCAGTGAAATCTTCCAATCGGACAGGGGAAGCAATCAGCCCCAGCATTTT. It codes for CASSEIFQSDRGSNQPQHF.

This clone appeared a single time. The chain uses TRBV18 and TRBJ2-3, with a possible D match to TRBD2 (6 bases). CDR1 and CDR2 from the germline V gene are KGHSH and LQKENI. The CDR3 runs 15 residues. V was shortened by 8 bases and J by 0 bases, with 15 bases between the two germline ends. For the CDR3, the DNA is TGTGCCAGCACGACATCGGCGGGGAGCACAGATACGCAGTATTTT. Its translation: CASTTSAGSTDTQYF. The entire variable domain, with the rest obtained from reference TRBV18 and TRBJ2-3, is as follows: NAGVMQNPRHLVRRRGQEARLRCSPMKGHSHVYWYRQLPEEGLKFMVYLQKENIIDESGMPKERFSAEFPKEGPSILRIQQVVRGDSAAYFCASTTSAGSTDTQYFGPGTRLTVL.

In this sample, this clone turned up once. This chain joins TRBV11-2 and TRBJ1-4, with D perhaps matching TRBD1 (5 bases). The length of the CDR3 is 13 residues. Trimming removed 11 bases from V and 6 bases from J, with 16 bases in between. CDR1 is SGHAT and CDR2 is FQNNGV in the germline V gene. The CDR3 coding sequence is TGTGCCTCGCTCGGGGGGGAGGATGAAAAACTGTTTTTT. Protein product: CASLGGEDEKLFF.

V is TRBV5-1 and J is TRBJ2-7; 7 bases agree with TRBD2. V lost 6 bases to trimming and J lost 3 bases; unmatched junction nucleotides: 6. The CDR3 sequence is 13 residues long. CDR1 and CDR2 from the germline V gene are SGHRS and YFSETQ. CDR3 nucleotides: TGCGCCAGCAACCTGGGGGGGAACTACGAGCAGTACTTC. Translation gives CASNLGGNYEQYF.

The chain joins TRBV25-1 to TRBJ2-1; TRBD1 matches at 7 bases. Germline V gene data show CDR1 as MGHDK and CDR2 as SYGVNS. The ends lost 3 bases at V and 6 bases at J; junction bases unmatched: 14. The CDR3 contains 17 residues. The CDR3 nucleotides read TGTGCCAGCAGTGAGGTAGAGGGGGCACGTCTGGGCAATGAGCAGTTCTTC. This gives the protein CASSEVEGARLGNEQFF.